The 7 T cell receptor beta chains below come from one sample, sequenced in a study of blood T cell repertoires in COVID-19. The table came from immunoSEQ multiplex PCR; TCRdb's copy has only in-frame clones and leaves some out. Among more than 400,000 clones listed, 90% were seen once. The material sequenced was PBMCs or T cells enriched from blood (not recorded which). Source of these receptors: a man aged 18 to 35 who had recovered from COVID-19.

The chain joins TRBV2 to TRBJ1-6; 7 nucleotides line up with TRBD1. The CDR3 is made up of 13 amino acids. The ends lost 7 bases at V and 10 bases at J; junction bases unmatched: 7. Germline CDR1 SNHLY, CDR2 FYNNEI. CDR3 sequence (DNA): TGTGCCAGCACGCGGGCAGGGGGGTCACCCCTCCACTTT. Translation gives CASTRAGGSPLHF. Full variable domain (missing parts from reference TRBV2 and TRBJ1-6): EPEVTQTPSHQVTQMGQEVILRCVPISNHLYFYWYRQILGQKVEFLVSFYNNEISEKSEIFDDQFSVERPDGSNFTLKIRSTKLEDSAMYFCASTRAGGSPLHFGNGTRLTVT.

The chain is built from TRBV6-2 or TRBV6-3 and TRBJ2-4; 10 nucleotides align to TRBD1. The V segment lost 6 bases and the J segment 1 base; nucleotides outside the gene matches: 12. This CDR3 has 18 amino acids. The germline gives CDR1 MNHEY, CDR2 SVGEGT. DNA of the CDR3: TGTGCCAGCAGCCCTCTGACAGGGGGCCGAGGGGCCAAAAACATTCAGTACTTC. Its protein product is CASSPLTGGRGAKNIQYF.

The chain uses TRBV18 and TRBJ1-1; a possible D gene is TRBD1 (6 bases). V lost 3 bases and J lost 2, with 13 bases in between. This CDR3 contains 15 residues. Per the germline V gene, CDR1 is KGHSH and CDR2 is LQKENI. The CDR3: CASSPNGGANTEAFF. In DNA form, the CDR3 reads TGTGCCAGCTCACCGAATGGGGGGGCTAACACTGAAGCTTTCTTT.

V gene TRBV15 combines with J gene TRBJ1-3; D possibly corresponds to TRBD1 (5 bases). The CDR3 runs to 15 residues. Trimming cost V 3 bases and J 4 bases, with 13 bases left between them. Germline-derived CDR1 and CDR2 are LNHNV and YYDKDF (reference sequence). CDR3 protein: CATSSGARVGNTIYF. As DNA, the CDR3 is TGTGCCACCAGCAGTGGTGCCAGGGTCGGAAACACCATATATTTT.

CDR3 sequence (DNA): TGTGCCAGCAGCCAAGCATTCTACGAGCAGTACTTC. This codes for CASSQAFYEQYF. This rearrangement joins TRBV3-1 (or the pseudogene TRBV3-2) to TRBJ2-7; D is uncertain. Germline V gene lookup returns CDR1 LGHDT and CDR2 YNNKEL (reference sequence). V dropped 1 base and J dropped 3 bases, with 4 bases sitting between them. The CDR3 covers 12 residues.

The CDR3 loop is CASSEARSSYEQYF. In DNA, the CDR3 is TGTGCCAGCAGTGAAGCCCGGAGCTCCTACGAGCAGTACTTC. The J gene is TRBJ2-7, the V gene TRBV2, with unresolved D. This CDR3 region has 14 residues. Deletions cut 0 bases from V and 0 bases from J, with 6 bases between. Germline-derived CDR1 and CDR2 are SNHLY and FYNNEI.

CDR3 amino acids: CASSVRQGTDTQYF. DNA for the CDR3: TGTGCCAGCAGCGTCCGACAGGGCACAGATACGCAGTATTTT. The chain joins TRBV9 to TRBJ2-3; D is perhaps TRBD1 (6 bases). With 2 bases removed from V and 1 base from J, the gap between germline ends came to 8 bases. From germline, CDR1 is SGDLS and CDR2 YYNGEE. The CDR3 length is 14 residues.